The 13 T cell receptor beta chains reported below all come from one sample, sequenced in a study of CD8+ T cells in alopecia areata. Following RNA extraction, reverse transcription yielded cDNA that acted as the sequencing template. Only in-frame clones appear in the TCRdb table, and some are missing; sequencing was by immunoSEQ multiplex PCR. This sample yields about 150,000 clones, of which around 47% are seen a single time; roughly 6.8% belongs to the top ten. The sample consisted of CD4+ T cells sorted from blood. The source of these receptors is a human donor with alopecia areata.

The rearrangement links TRBV7-9 to TRBJ1-1, with TRBD1 matching over 9 bases. Trimming took 5 bases from V and 11 from J; bases not matched to a gene: 6. The germline V gene encodes CDR1 SEHNR and CDR2 FQNEAQ (reference sequence). CDR3 length equals 12 residues. CDR3: CASSRDRDRAFF. The CDR3 region has the DNA TGTGCCAGCAGCCGGGACAGGGATCGGGCTTTCTTT.

The chain joins TRBV5-1 to TRBJ1-1, with 9 bases that match TRBD1. This CDR3 is built from 14 residues. Germline-derived CDR1 and CDR2 are SGHRS and YFSETQ. After removal of 5 bases from V and 10 bases from J, the junction contained 12 bases not matched to a gene. CDR3 in DNA: TGCGCCAGCAGGCCCACAGGGGGCGCAAGGGGAGCTTTCTTT. Encoded protein: CASRPTGGARGAFF.

In this sample, this clone turned up a few times. The chain employs TRBV5-1 and TRBJ1-1; the D is unclear. This CDR3 contains 15 residues. The V gene's germline CDR1 is SGHRS and CDR2 YFSETQ. Deletions cut 4 bases from V and 0 bases from J, with 13 bases between. CDR3 nucleotide sequence: TGCGCCAGCAGCCCCAACCGGAATATGAACACTGAAGCTTTCTTT. This encodes CASSPNRNMNTEAFF.

This clone has a handful of counts. This chain links TRBV2 with TRBJ2-2; D might be TRBD2 (5 bases). Trimming took 8 bases from V and 4 from J, leaving 14 bases between them. Germline-derived CDR1 and CDR2 are SNHLY and FYNNEI. The CDR3 has 14 residues. The CDR3 DNA sequence: TGTGCCAGCTTGGTTGGACGGGGCACCGGGGAGCTGTTTTTT. It is translated as CASLVGRGTGELFF.

The rearrangement links TRBV5-1 to TRBJ2-6; D is unresolved. This CDR3 is 14 amino acids long. V lost 4 bases and J lost 1, with 6 bases in between. Germline V gives CDR1 SGHRS, CDR2 YFSETQ. CDR3: CASSGDSGANVLTF. The CDR3, as DNA: TGCGCCAGCAGCGGGGATTCTGGGGCCAACGTCCTGACTTTC.

This clone has just a few counts. This rearrangement joins TRBV29-1 to TRBJ2-1, with 15 bases lining up with TRBD2. Germline CDR1 SQVTM, CDR2 ANQGSEA. The CDR3 runs to 16 residues. J was trimmed by 6 bases and V by 6 bases; bases with no gene match: 9. CDR3 residues: CSVSGTSGRMSNEQFF. The DNA for the CDR3 is TGCAGCGTCAGCGGGACTAGCGGGAGGATGAGCAATGAGCAGTTCTTC.

This chain links TRBV19 with TRBJ2-3; maybe TRBD1 (5 bases). In germline, CDR1 is LNHDA, CDR2 SQIVND (reference sequence). CDR3 length: 14 residues. V was trimmed by 5 bases and J by 0 bases, leaving 9 bases between them. The CDR3, as DNA: TGTGCCAGTAGTGAGACAGTTAGCACAGATACGCAGTATTTT. This codes for CASSETVSTDTQYF.

This clone showed up just once. The chain joins TRBV6-5 to TRBJ2-7, with TRBD2 identical over 7 bases. Trimming at V came to 5 bases and at J to 7 bases, leaving 14 bases not matched to a gene. The V gene's germline CDR1 is MNHEY and CDR2 SVGAGI. The CDR3 contains 15 residues. This CDR3 is CASSTPRDYSGEQYF. CDR3 in DNA: TGTGCCAGCAGTACCCCCCGGGACTACTCGGGTGAGCAGTACTTC.

J is TRBJ2-6 and V is TRBV2, with D perhaps matching TRBD1 (5 bases). V was cut by 4 bases and J by 4 bases, with 8 bases left in between. This CDR3 has 14 residues. Germline CDR1 and CDR2: SNHLY and FYNNEI. Written as DNA, the CDR3 is TGTGCCAGCAGTGCAGGGTCCGGGGCCAACGTCCTGACTTTC. Residues: CASSAGSGANVLTF.

V and J are TRBV7-2 and TRBJ2-1; 8 bases agree with TRBD2. Germline V gene lookup returns CDR1 SGHTA and CDR2 FQGNSA. Trimming at V came to 6 bases and at J to 3 bases, leaving 10 bases not matched to a gene. This CDR3 has 16 residues. This chain's CDR3 is CASRDLGGRIYNEQFF. For the CDR3, the DNA is TGTGCCAGCAGAGACCTTGGCGGGAGGATCTACAATGAGCAGTTCTTC. The full variable domain, completed using reference TRBV7-2 and TRBJ2-1, is GAGVSQSPSNKVTEKGKDVELRCDPISGHTALYWYRQSLGQGLEFLIYFQGNSAPDKSGLPSDRFSAERTGGSVSTLTIQRTQQEDSAVYLCASRDLGGRIYNEQFFGPGTRLTVL.

The V call is TRBV13, the J call TRBJ2-4; 9 nucleotides match TRBD2. The CDR3 length is 16 residues. The germline V gene has CDR1 PRHDT and CDR2 FYEKMQ (reference sequence). With V trimmed by 4 bases and J by 3 bases, 7 bases remained unmatched. The CDR3 nucleotides read TGTGCCAGCAGCTCCTCTAGCGGGAAGGTCAAAAACATTCAGTACTTC. This codes for CASSSSSGKVKNIQYF.

This sequence joins TRBV5-1 and TRBJ2-7; TRBD1 might be the D (6 bases). Germline lookup yields CDR1 SGHRS and CDR2 YFSETQ. The CDR3 is 14 residues long. With 0 bases removed from V and 5 bases from J, the gap between germline ends came to 12 bases. The CDR3 spells CASSLGNREHEQYF. The CDR3 region has the DNA TGCGCCAGCAGCTTGGGTAACAGGGAACACGAGCAGTACTTC.

This clone was counted once. The chain couples TRBV29-1 to TRBJ2-1, with 9 positions matching TRBD2. CDR3 length: 13 amino acids. After removal of 7 bases from V and 3 bases from J, the junction contained 4 bases not matched to a gene. Per the germline V gene, CDR1 is SQVTM and CDR2 is ANQGSEA. The CDR3 region is CSETSGNYNEQFF. DNA for the CDR3: TGCAGCGAGACTAGCGGAAACTACAATGAGCAGTTCTTC.